This TCR beta chain was documented in a study of blood T cell repertoires in COVID-19. Looking at the study overall: COVID-19 samples from acute and convalescent phases originated in the United States, Italy and Spain. The analysed material was cDNA or gDNA that came from T cells, B-cell-depleted T cells, or PBMCs.

Seattle enrolled patients during active infection and tracked them longitudinally. Original data processing: Estimated nucleated cell counts came from reference gene primer amplification. The data were produced by immunoSEQ multiplex PCR, yet TCRdb's version contains in-frame clones alone and is incomplete. For V, J and clone size, that table is used; D and trimming come from the DNA. The data show 150,000 to 200,000 clones, approximately 87% seen once. The CDR3 has 13 residues. The V and J ends lost 4 bases and 3 bases respectively, with 11 bases between them. From germline, CDR1 is SGHRS and CDR2 YFSETQ.

The clonotype originates from a woman in her sixties with COVID-19, enrolled during active disease. The chain uses TRBV5-1 and TRBJ2-7; tentatively, D is TRBD2 (5 bases). Sequencing was performed on peripheral blood. The CDR3 DNA reads TGCGCCAGCAGCCGGGGTGCAGTCTACGAGCAGTACTTC. Translated, it gives CASSRGAVYEQYF. Drawing the rest from reference TRBV5-1 and TRBJ2-7, the complete variable domain is KAGVTQTPRYLIKTRGQQVTLSCSPISGHRSVSWYQQTPGQGLQFLFEYFSETQRNKGNFPGRFSGRQFSNSRSEMNVSTLELGDSALYLCASSRGAVYEQYFGPGTRLTVT.